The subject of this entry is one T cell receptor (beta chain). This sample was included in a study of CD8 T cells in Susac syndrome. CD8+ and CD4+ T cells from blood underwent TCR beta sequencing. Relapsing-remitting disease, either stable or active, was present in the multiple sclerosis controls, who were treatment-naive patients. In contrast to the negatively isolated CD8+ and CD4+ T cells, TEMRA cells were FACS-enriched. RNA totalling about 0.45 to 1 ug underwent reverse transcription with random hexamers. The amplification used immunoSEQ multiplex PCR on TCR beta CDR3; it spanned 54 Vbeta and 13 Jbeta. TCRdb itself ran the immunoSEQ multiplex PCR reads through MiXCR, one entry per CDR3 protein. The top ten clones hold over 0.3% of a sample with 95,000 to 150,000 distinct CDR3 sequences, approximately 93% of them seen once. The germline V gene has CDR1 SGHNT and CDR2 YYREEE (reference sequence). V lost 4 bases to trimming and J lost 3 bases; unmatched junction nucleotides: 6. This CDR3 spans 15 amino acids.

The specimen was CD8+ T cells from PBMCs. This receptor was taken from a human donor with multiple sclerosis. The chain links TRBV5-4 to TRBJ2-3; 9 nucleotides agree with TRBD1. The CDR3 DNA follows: TGTGCCAGCAGCGCGAACGACAGGGGGACAGATACGCAGTATTTT. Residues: CASSANDRGTDTQYF.